Following are 30 T cell receptor beta chains from one sample sequenced in a study of read filtering for tumor transcriptome and immune sequencing. This library used approximately 370 ng RNA and molecular barcoded adaptors spanning alpha/delta and beta/gamma chains. Each CDR3 protein gets one entry after TCRdb re-called the reads with MiXCR. This sample has around 130,000 distinct CDR3 sequences, with roughly 13% found just once. Sequenced sample: a population of CD138-negative cells sorted from bone marrow. These receptors were taken from a donor aged 40 or over with multiple myeloma.

The table lists this clonotype with a few counts. This rearrangement joins TRBV14 to TRBJ2-2; 9 bases are shared with TRBD2. Trimming removed 2 bases from V and 5 bases from J; junction bases left unmatched: 3. Germline CDR1 and CDR2: SGHDN and FVKESK. This CDR3 spans 15 amino acids. CDR3 region: CASSQILAGTGELFF. For the CDR3, the DNA is TGTGCCAGCAGCCAAATTCTAGCGGGAACCGGGGAGCTGTTTTTT.

This clonotype has just a few counts. The CDR3 protein is CASTGETGLSREQYF. DNA of the CDR3: TGTGCCAGCACCGGAGAGACAGGTCTTTCTCGTGAGCAGTACTTC. This chain connects TRBV6-6 to TRBJ2-7; TRBD1 might be the D (6 bases). The CDR3 is 15 residues long. The germline CDR1 and CDR2 sequences are MNHNY and SVGAGI (reference sequence). V was clipped by 7 bases and J by 7 bases, with 23 bases between them.

This clonotype showed up just a few times. The chain recombines TRBV6-2 or TRBV6-3 with TRBJ2-7; D is undetermined. The germline CDR1 and CDR2 sequences are MNHEY and SVGEGT. V lost 10 bases and J 2 bases, leaving 15 bases between the germline ends. The CDR3 runs to 13 residues. The CDR3 loop is CATKVGDAYEQYF. The CDR3 DNA sequence: TGTGCCACAAAGGTGGGCGACGCCTACGAGCAGTACTTC.

This clonotype was counted at least ten times. The chain joins TRBV29-1 to TRBJ2-5; D unclear. V shed 4 bases and J shed 5 bases, with 14 bases lying between them. This CDR3 is 13 amino acids long. CDR1 SQVTM and CDR2 ANQGSEA come from the germline V gene. CDR3 sequence: CSVGRSVQETQYF. The DNA for the CDR3 is TGCAGCGTTGGCCGGAGCGTCCAGGAGACCCAGTACTTC.

This clonotype was counted ten times or more. The chain links TRBV7-2 to TRBJ2-5; 7 bases map to TRBD1. V was pared by 5 bases and J by 4 bases, with 13 bases of the junction left unmatched. CDR1 and CDR2 (germline): SGHTA, FQGNSA. The CDR3 has 16 amino acids. The CDR3 nucleotides are TGTGCCAGCAGCCCAGATGGGGCCAGGGGGAGAGAGACCCAGTACTTC. This encodes CASSPDGARGRETQYF.

A remark on this clonotype: This sequence may be a read error, since a much larger clone differs from it by one base. The DNA for the CDR3 is TGCGCCAGCAGCTCCGCCGGGACAGGACTAAAGAACACTAAAGCTTTCTTT. As protein: CASSSAGTGLKNTKAFF. The chain recombines TRBV5-1 with TRBJ1-1; 8 positions agree with TRBD1. Germline V gene sequence: CDR1 SGHRS, CDR2 YFSETQ. The CDR3 spans 17 residues.

This clonotype was recorded at least ten times. The chain combines TRBV5-1 with TRBJ2-1; 8 bases line up with TRBD2. V dropped 0 bases and J dropped 5; count of bases not matched to a gene: 4. The length of the CDR3 is 15 residues. The germline CDR1 and CDR2 sequences are SGHRS and YFSETQ. CDR3 nucleotides: TGCGCCAGCAGCTTGGAAGTAGCGGGGCACAATGAGCAGTTCTTC. Protein: CASSLEVAGHNEQFF.

This clonotype was detected only a few times. Germline and junction disagree at one end, which may indicate a read error. V usage is TRBV3-1 and J usage is TRBJ1-1; 8 nucleotides align to TRBD1. This CDR3 has 16 residues. CDR1 and CDR2 from the germline V gene are LGHDT and YNNKEL (reference sequence). The CDR3 protein is CAGSQAYGQGLTEAFF. In DNA form, the CDR3 reads TGTGCCGGCAGCCAAGCGTACGGACAGGGACTCACTGAAGCTTTCTTT.

Turning to this clonotype: Just one base apart from a much larger clone, this may be a read error. The J gene is TRBJ1-2, the V gene TRBV4-1; 8 nucleotides agree with TRBD1. The V gene's germline CDR1 is MGHRA and CDR2 YSYEKL. The CDR3 consists of 15 residues. DNA of the CDR3: TGCGCCAGCAGCCGAGGAGAGGCAGGGGGCGCTGGCTGCACCTTC. Its protein is CASSRGEAGGAGCTF.

At least ten counts were recorded for this clonotype. This chain joins TRBV10-3 and TRBJ2-5, with TRBD2 identical over 8 bases. This CDR3 is 16 amino acids long. Germline CDR1 and CDR2: ENHRY and SYGVKD. J was trimmed by 2 bases and V by 0 bases; bases with no gene match: 5. The CDR3 DNA reads as TGTGCCATCAGTGAGTCGCTGGGGACTAGTCAAGAGACCCAGTACTTC. This translates into CAISESLGTSQETQYF.

This clonotype has at least ten counts. This chain joins TRBV7-9 and TRBJ2-3, with D uncertain. V lost 5 bases and J 7 bases, leaving 13 bases between the germline ends. Per germline, CDR1 SEHNR and CDR2 FQNEAQ (reference sequence). There are 13 residues in the CDR3. CDR3 protein: CASSLYGQYTQYF. CDR3 bases: TGTGCCAGCAGCCTCTATGGTCAATATACGCAGTATTTT. Full variable domain (missing parts from reference TRBV7-9 and TRBJ2-3): DTGVSQNPRHKITKRGQNVTFRCDPISEHNRLYWYRQTLGQGPEFLTYFQNEAQLEKSRLLSDRFSAERPKGSFSTLEIQRTEQGDSAMYLCASSLYGQYTQYFGPGTRLTVL.

This clonotype occurred many times. The chain has TRBV5-4 and TRBJ1-4, with 9 bases matching TRBD1. CDR3 length: 14 amino acids. The junction had 3 bases not matched to a gene; V was cut back by 4 bases and J by 5 bases. Germline-derived CDR1 and CDR2 are SGHNT and YYREEE (reference sequence). The CDR3 loop reads CASSTGTGNEKLFF. The CDR3 DNA follows: TGTGCCAGCAGCACCGGGACAGGGAATGAAAAACTGTTTTTT.

This clonotype was picked up many times. The chain recombines TRBV23-1 with TRBJ2-1; D call uncertain. TRBV23-1 is classed as an ORF, of uncertain function. The V end was cut by 0 bases, the J end by 8 bases, with 8 bases between. The CDR3 length is 13 residues. This CDR3 reads CASSQSRSYEQFF. DNA for the CDR3: TGCGCCAGCAGTCAATCGAGATCATATGAGCAGTTCTTC.

The sample holds many counts of this clonotype. The CDR3 sequence is CASSQSRKGQGTYNEQFF. The CDR3 coding sequence is TGCGCCAGCAGTCAATCGCGTAAAGGACAGGGAACCTACAATGAGCAGTTCTTC. The chain joins TRBV23-1 to TRBJ2-1, with TRBD1 matching 8 bases. Being an ORF, TRBV23-1 has a function that is uncertain. The CDR3 extends over 18 amino acids. The V gene end was trimmed by 0 bases and the J gene end by 2 bases; junction bases not matched to a gene: 9.

This clonotype was found a few times. V usage is TRBV7-2 and J usage is TRBJ2-4; maybe TRBD2 (5 bases). V was clipped by 2 bases and J by 1 base, with 15 bases between them. This CDR3 is built from 17 residues. CDR1 is SGHTA and CDR2 is FQGNSA in the germline V gene. The chain's CDR3 is CASSLPSARVAKNIQYF. CDR3 nucleotides: TGTGCCAGCAGCTTACCGTCCGCGAGGGTGGCCAAAAACATTCAGTACTTC.

This clonotype has a count of ten or more. The chain joins TRBV5-1 to TRBJ2-3; 10 bases line up with TRBD2. Per the germline V gene, CDR1 is SGHRS and CDR2 is YFSETQ. CDR3 length: 16 residues. Unmatched junction bases numbered 3, after V lost 2 bases and J lost 0 bases. The CDR3 protein is CASSLTSGVSTDTQYF. CDR3 DNA: TGCGCCAGCAGCTTAACTAGCGGGGTCAGCACAGATACGCAGTATTTT. The whole variable domain, filled in from reference TRBV5-1 and TRBJ2-3, reads KAGVTQTPRYLIKTRGQQVTLSCSPISGHRSVSWYQQTPGQGLQFLFEYFSETQRNKGNFPGRFSGRQFSNSRSEMNVSTLELGDSALYLCASSLTSGVSTDTQYFGPGTRLTVL.

In regard to this clonotype: A single base separates this from a much larger clone, so it may be a read error. V gene TRBV7-3 combines with J gene TRBJ1-1, with D maybe TRBD1 (6 bases). CDR3 length equals 15 residues. Germline V lookup: CDR1 SGHTA, CDR2 FQGTGA. The CDR3 nucleotides are TGTGCCAGCAGCTCTCGCATCGACAGGAACACTGAAGCTGTCTTT. This gives the protein CASSSRIDRNTEAVF. Looking up the rest from reference TRBV7-3 and TRBJ1-1 gives the full variable domain: GAGVSQTPSNKVTEKGKYVELRCDPISGHTALYWYRQSLGQGPEFLIYFQGTGAADDSGLPNDRFFAVRPEGSVSTLKIQRTERGDSAVYLCASSSRIDRNTEAVFGQGTRLTVV.

The chain combines TRBV18 with TRBJ1-2, with D possibly TRBD1 on 5 matching bases. Trimming took off 0 bases at V and 0 bases at J, with 14 bases between the two ends. The length of the CDR3 is 17 residues. Germline V gives CDR1 KGHSH, CDR2 LQKENI. DNA for the CDR3: TGTGCCAGCTCACCACCGGGACCCCAAATCGCTAACTATGGCTACACCTTC. As protein: CASSPPGPQIANYGYTF.

In the case of this clonotype: The junction differs from germline at one of its ends, possibly a read error. V usage is TRBV29-1 and J usage is TRBJ2-1; D possibly corresponds to TRBD2 (5 bases). Germline CDR1 reads SQVTM; CDR2 reads ANQGSEA. The CDR3 has 15 residues. CDR3 DNA sequence: TGCGGCGTCCCGGCCTCGGGAAGCTCCCACAATGAGCAGTTCTTC. Translated: CGVPASGSSHNEQFF.

This clonotype has a count of ten or more. This chain joins TRBV3-1 and TRBJ2-3; D is unclear. Per the germline V gene, CDR1 is LGHDT and CDR2 is YNNKEL (reference sequence). This CDR3 is 13 amino acids long. The V end was cut by 6 bases, the J end by 6 bases, with 13 bases between. The CDR3 protein is CASSFGGADTQYF. Here the CDR3 DNA reads TGTGCCAGCAGTTTCGGCGGCGCGGATACGCAGTATTTT.

This chain joins TRBV12-5 and TRBJ2-7; TRBD1 might be the D (5 bases). V was shortened by 1 base and J by 2 bases, with 18 bases between the two germline ends. The CDR3 has 17 residues. Germline CDR1 LGHNT, CDR2 FRNRAP. This CDR3 reads CASGLATELQAPYEQYF. CDR3 DNA sequence: TGTGCTAGTGGTTTGGCCACCGAATTACAGGCACCCTACGAGCAGTACTTC.

This clonotype was seen repeatedly, ten times or more. CDR3 loop: CASSHSGSENEQFF. CDR3 nucleotides: TGTGCCAGCAGCCATAGCGGGAGTGAGAATGAGCAGTTCTTC. This rearrangement joins TRBV3-1 to TRBJ2-1; 9 nucleotides line up with TRBD2. V lost 3 bases, J lost 7 bases, and 4 bases stayed unmatched. CDR3 size: 14 residues. Germline values: CDR1 LGHDT, CDR2 YNNKEL (reference sequence).

This clonotype was seen repeatedly, ten times or more. The chain recombines TRBV5-1 with TRBJ2-1; TRBD2 matches at 11 bases. This CDR3 spans 15 amino acids. CDR1 is SGHRS, CDR2 YFSETQ, per germline. V trimming: 4 bases; J trimming: 5 bases; junction bases outside the gene matches: 5. The CDR3 loop is CASSHSSGRDNEQFF. The CDR3 DNA reads as TGCGCCAGCAGCCACAGTAGCGGGAGGGACAATGAGCAGTTCTTC.

A note on this clonotype: A far bigger clonotype differs at one base, so this is likely a read error. J is TRBJ1-5 and V is TRBV11-2; D is possibly TRBD1 (6 bases). CDR3 length equals 18 residues. V dropped 0 bases and J dropped 0 bases, with 15 bases sitting between them. The germline gives CDR1 SGHAT, CDR2 FQNNGV. CDR3 nucleotide sequence: TGTGCCAGCAGCTTAGATCAGGGGTGGCCGTGTAGCAATCAGCCCCAGCATTTT. Amino acids: CASSLDQGWPCSNQPQHF. Full variable domain (rest looked up from reference TRBV11-2 and TRBJ1-5): EAGVAQSPRYKIIEKRQSVAFWCNPISGHATLYWYQQILGQGPKLLIQFQNNGVVDDSQLPKDRFSAERLKGVDSTLKIQPAKLEDSAVYLCASSLDQGWPCSNQPQHFGDGTRLSIL.

As for this clonotype: This could be a read error, since a much larger clone is one nucleotide away. J is TRBJ1-2 and V is TRBV20-1; 7 positions agree with TRBD1. Per germline, CDR1 DFQATT and CDR2 SNEGSKA (reference sequence). The CDR3 runs to 15 residues. As DNA, the CDR3 is TGCGGTGTTGGAGGACAGGCCAACCCCCGCTATGGCTACACCTTC. Translated, it gives CGVGGQANPRYGYTF.

This chain connects TRBV30 to TRBJ1-5; TRBD1 agrees at 8 bases. There are 14 residues in the CDR3. Germline loops: CDR1 GTSNPN, CDR2 SVGIG (reference sequence). J gave up 6 bases and V 3 bases, and 7 bases lay outside the gene matches. The DNA of the CDR3 is TGTGCCTGGAGCCAGGGACAGGCAATTCAGCCCCAGCATTTT. The encoded protein is CAWSQGQAIQPQHF. Full variable domain (missing parts from reference TRBV30 and TRBJ1-5): SQTIHQWPATLVQPVGSPLSLECTVEGTSNPNLYWYRQAAGRGLQLLFYSVGIGQISSEVPQNLSASRPQDRQFILSSKKLLLSDSGFYLCAWSQGQAIQPQHFGDGTRLSIL.

This clonotype was recorded at least ten times. The chain employs TRBV11-1 and TRBJ2-1; D is uncertain. This CDR3 contains 14 residues. In germline, CDR1 is SGHAT, CDR2 FQDESV (reference sequence). V lost 0 bases and J lost 7, with 10 bases in between. The CDR3 spells CASSLALIVNEQFF. For the CDR3, the DNA is TGTGCCAGCAGCTTAGCGCTAATCGTGAATGAGCAGTTCTTC.

This clonotype appeared a few times. A much larger clone differs from this one at a single base, so this may be a read error. V is TRBV29-1 and J is TRBJ2-3, with TRBD2 as a possible D gene (6 bases). Germline-derived CDR1 and CDR2 are SQVTM and ANQGSEA. The CDR3 loop spans 11 amino acids. V was pared by 3 bases and J by 6 bases, with 7 bases between. CDR3 DNA: TGCAGCGTTGATGGGGGGGATACGCAGTATTTT. It specifies CSVDGGDTQYF.

This clonotype was recorded many times. The chain has TRBV11-3 and TRBJ1-1, with D tentatively TRBD1 (5 bases). This CDR3 contains 14 residues. Trimming took off 4 bases at V and 1 base at J, with 10 bases between the two ends. Germline CDR1 and CDR2: SGHNT and YENEEA. DNA for the CDR3: TGTGCCAGCAGCTCGGACACCCAGAACACTGAAGCTTTCTTT. Amino acids: CASSSDTQNTEAFF.

This clonotype came up many times. This sequence joins TRBV18 and TRBJ2-5; unclear D gene. The germline V gene has CDR1 KGHSH and CDR2 LQKENI. With 3 bases removed from V and 3 bases from J, the gap between germline ends came to 5 bases. The CDR3 length is 12 residues. The CDR3 spells CASSPFEETQYF. In DNA, the CDR3 is TGTGCCAGCTCACCTTTTGAAGAGACCCAGTACTTC.